A single sample is the source of the 10 T cell receptor beta chains below, sequenced in a study of cytomegalovirus exposure and HLA in healthy donors. Vbeta (60) and Jbeta (13) primers were used in the PCR. Using immunoSEQ multiplex PCR, the repertoire was profiled, and TCRdb retains in-frame clones only, with some absent. The table lists 120,000 to 150,000 clones, 65% to 75% of them singletons. The sequencing sample was made of PBMCs. These TCRs come from a man in his sixties in good health and CMV-seronegative.

This rearrangement joins TRBV6-1 to TRBJ1-2, with D perhaps TRBD1 (6 bases). Germline V lookup: CDR1 MNHNS, CDR2 SASEGT. V dropped 3 bases and J dropped 8 bases, with 10 bases sitting between them. The CDR3 has 12 amino acids. The CDR3, as DNA: TGTGCCAGCAGTGACAGGACAGTAGGCTACACCTTC. It specifies CASSDRTVGYTF.

This chain connects TRBV2 to TRBJ1-5; the D gene is possibly TRBD1 (6 bases). Deletions cut 3 bases from V and 5 bases from J, with 11 bases between. The CDR3 runs 14 residues. The germline V gene encodes CDR1 SNHLY and CDR2 FYNNEI. CDR3 DNA: TGTGCCAGCAGTGACCAGACAGGCCATCAGCCCCAGCATTTT. This gives the protein CASSDQTGHQPQHF. Based on the CDR3 plus reference TRBV2 and TRBJ1-5, the full variable domain is EPEVTQTPSHQVTQMGQEVILRCVPISNHLYFYWYRQILGQKVEFLVSFYNNEISEKSEIFDDQFSVERPDGSNFTLKIRSTKLEDSAMYFCASSDQTGHQPQHFGDGTRLSIL.

The J gene is TRBJ2-2, the V gene TRBV5-1; 10 bases map to TRBD2. Germline V lookup: CDR1 SGHRS, CDR2 YFSETQ. Trimming cost V 2 bases and J 3 bases; bases outside gene matches: 4. This CDR3 contains 16 residues. The CDR3: CASSLASGGYTGELFF. The DNA of the CDR3 is TGCGCCAGCAGCTTAGCTAGCGGGGGTTACACCGGGGAGCTGTTTTTT.

V usage is TRBV10-3 and J usage is TRBJ1-2, with TRBD1 matching over 7 bases. Per germline, CDR1 ENHRY and CDR2 SYGVKD. V was pared by 6 bases and J by 3 bases, with 1 base of the junction left unmatched. The CDR3 is 12 amino acids. The DNA for the CDR3 is TGTGCCATCAGGGGGACAGACTATGGCTACACCTTC. It is translated as CAIRGTDYGYTF.

V and J are TRBV5-6 and TRBJ2-2; 12 bases match TRBD2. The germline V gene encodes CDR1 SGHDT and CDR2 YYEEEE. The CDR3 extends over 17 amino acids. The V segment lost 4 bases and the J segment 4 bases; nucleotides outside the gene matches: 8. CDR3 sequence (DNA): TGTGCCAGCAGCGGGCTAGCGGGAGGGCCGGGCACCGGGGAGCTGTTTTTT. Protein sequence: CASSGLAGGPGTGELFF.

This sequence joins TRBV6-4 and TRBJ2-5; 7 nucleotides align to TRBD1. This CDR3 spans 13 amino acids. Germline loops: CDR1 MRHNA, CDR2 SNTAGT. V was pared by 2 bases and J by 5 bases, with 2 bases of the junction left unmatched. CDR3 amino acids: CASSDNRGETQYF. In DNA, the CDR3 is TGTGCCAGCAGTGACAACAGGGGTGAGACCCAGTACTTC.

The rearrangement links TRBV11-2 to TRBJ2-3; 8 nucleotides agree with TRBD1. This CDR3 has 18 amino acids. Germline CDR1 SGHAT, CDR2 FQNNGV. V was clipped by 1 base and J by 0 bases; unmatched bases: 9. DNA for the CDR3: TGTGCCAGCAGCTTAGGGGCCTTGACAGGGGCTAGCACAGATACGCAGTATTTT. It translates to CASSLGALTGASTDTQYF.

This chain connects TRBV15 to TRBJ2-7; D perhaps matches TRBD2 (6 bases). The V and J ends lost 0 bases and 3 bases respectively, with 18 bases between them. Germline lookup yields CDR1 LNHNV and CDR2 YYDKDF (reference sequence). The CDR3 runs 17 residues. Here the CDR3 reads CATSRDGEAFGGYEQYF. CDR3 DNA: TGTGCCACCAGCAGAGACGGGGAGGCCTTCGGGGGCTACGAGCAGTACTTC.

This clone occurred a few times. V is TRBV19 and J is TRBJ1-6, with 8 bases identical to TRBD1. This CDR3 region has 14 residues. CDR1 and CDR2 (germline): LNHDA, SQIVND (reference sequence). V shed 4 bases and J 9 bases; nucleotides not matched to a gene: 5. The CDR3 DNA reads TGTGCCAGTAGTACACAGGGGGGAGGTTCACCCCTCCACTTT. Its protein product is CASSTQGGGSPLHF.

V usage is TRBV28 and J usage is TRBJ2-5, with 10 nucleotides matching TRBD2. Trimming took 7 bases from V and 5 from J; bases not matched to a gene: 13. CDR1 is MDHEN, CDR2 SYDVKM, per germline. The CDR3 has 16 amino acids. The CDR3 is CASIDPSGRPDETQYF. CDR3 in DNA: TGTGCCAGCATCGACCCTAGCGGGAGACCGGACGAGACCCAGTACTTC.